This TCR beta chain was captured in a study of CXCR3-negative and CXCR3-positive naive CD8 T cells. The overall study: Some 140 million TRB reads were obtained in total, which works out to about 1.5 +/- 0.3 million per library. General study findings and limits: The level of CXCR3 expression partially decreased after cryopreservation; the majority of assays used fresh PBMCs.

Concerning this clonotype: No antigen is known for it.

The CDR3 is 14 residues long. Libraries were UMI-labeled 5' RACE TRB cDNA. Using the 5' RACE reads, TCRdb records one entry per CDR3 protein without DNA. The sample totals around 92,000 distinct CDR3 sequences; its top ten clones hold about 1.5%. The chain employs TRBV12-3 or TRBV12-4 and TRBJ2-1; TCRdb's D call of TRBD1 is untestable without DNA. The specimen sequenced was naive CXCR3- CD8+ T cells from blood. Subset specified: CD45RO-CCR7+CD27+CD95- naive CD8+ T cells lacking CXCR3 (TNR3-). The TCR was taken from a human donor in good health. Some clones in this sample may be carry-over from other donors' samples. The chain's CDR3 is CASSFSGNYNEQFF.